One and the same sample provided the 20 T cell receptor beta chains below, sequenced in a study of monozygotic twins with inflammatory bowel disease. TCRdb re-called the 5' RACE reads and shows each CDR3 protein once, DNA omitted. The sample holds 150,000 to 200,000 distinct CDR3 sequences. The sample was blood. The receptor source for this set is a human donor with ulcerative colitis or Crohn's disease, or a healthy co-twin of an affected twin (not recorded which).

This chain joins TRBV5-1 and TRBJ2-1; the TCRdb D gene call, TRBD1, has no DNA to confirm it. Germline-derived CDR1 and CDR2 are SGHRS and YFSETQ. The CDR3 sequence is 17 residues long. CDR3 amino acids: CASSLGLAGGSLNEQFF.

V is TRBV20-1 and J is TRBJ1-6; TCRdb picks TRBD1, but there is no DNA to check that call. CDR1 DFQATT and CDR2 SNEGSKA come from the germline V gene (reference sequence). The CDR3 is 14 amino acids. The CDR3 sequence is CSARLQGGNSPLHF.

The gene calls are TRBV15 and TRBJ2-1. CDR1 is LNHNV and CDR2 is YYDKDF in the germline V gene (reference sequence). The CDR3 is made up of 14 amino acids. The CDR3 is CATSSPNSYNEQFF. Based on the CDR3 plus reference TRBV15 and TRBJ2-1, the full variable domain is DAMVIQNPRYQVTQFGKPVTLSCSQTLNHNVMYWYQQKSSQAPKLLFHYYDKDFNNEADTPDNFQSRRPNTSFCFLDIRSPGLGDTAMYLCATSSPNSYNEQFFGPGTRLTVL.

V and J are TRBV7-9 and TRBJ2-7; TCRdb gives TRBD1 as the D gene, but with no DNA this cannot be confirmed. The V gene's germline CDR1 is SEHNR and CDR2 FQNEAQ (reference sequence). The CDR3 has 16 residues. Here the CDR3 reads CASSGGDIRNSYKQYF.

The chain employs TRBV3-1 and TRBJ2-1. Germline CDR1 LGHDT, CDR2 YNNKEL (reference sequence). The CDR3 is 11 amino acids. The CDR3 loop is CASSGYNEQFF.

V is TRBV7-2 and J is TRBJ2-1; TCRdb calls TRBD1, which cannot be checked without DNA. Germline-derived CDR1 and CDR2 are SGHTA and FQGNSA. The CDR3 runs 14 residues. The CDR3 loop is CASSLQGSHNEQFF.

The J gene is TRBJ2-1, the V gene TRBV5-1. The CDR3 is 15 amino acids. Germline CDR1 and CDR2: SGHRS and YFSETQ. CDR3 in amino acids: CASSVNLRAYNEQFF.

The chain recombines TRBV7-8 with TRBJ2-1; as DNA is missing, the TRBD2 call by TCRdb cannot be tested. Germline V gene lookup returns CDR1 SGHVS and CDR2 FQNEAQ. The CDR3 has 12 amino acids. The CDR3 sequence is CASSTRLAGQFF.

The chain couples TRBV5-1 to TRBJ1-4. In germline, CDR1 is SGHRS, CDR2 YFSETQ. CDR3 length: 17 amino acids. The chain's CDR3 is CASSMYSREVANEKLFF.

The rearrangement uses TRBV20-1 and TRBJ1-2; TCRdb selects TRBD1, and the lack of DNA leaves this call unchecked. This CDR3 is built from 15 residues. Looked up from germline, CDR1 is DFQATT and CDR2 is SNEGSKA (reference sequence). CDR3 in amino acids: CSVTPPDRANYGYTF.

J is TRBJ2-5 and V is TRBV9. Looked up from germline, CDR1 is SGDLS and CDR2 is YYNGEE. This CDR3 has 14 amino acids. The CDR3: CASSVGSVWETQYF.

This chain joins TRBV6-1 and TRBJ1-5; TCRdb calls TRBD1, which cannot be checked without DNA. There are 14 residues in the CDR3. Germline CDR1 and CDR2: MNHNS and SASEGT. CDR3 sequence reads: CASSEAGGPQPQHF.

The chain links TRBV9 to TRBJ2-6. The germline V gene encodes CDR1 SGDLS and CDR2 YYNGEE. The CDR3 is 18 residues long. The CDR3 protein is CASSVAPFLGSGANVLTF.

J is TRBJ2-1 and V is TRBV5-1; TCRdb designates TRBD1, a call that cannot be tested without DNA. Germline loops: CDR1 SGHRS, CDR2 YFSETQ. This CDR3 contains 15 residues. This CDR3 is CASSSRQGVSNEQFF.

The chain employs TRBV27 and TRBJ1-2; the D gene TCRdb calls, TRBD1, cannot be checked with no DNA. The CDR3 extends over 14 amino acids. Germline-derived CDR1 and CDR2 are MNHEY and SMNVEV (reference sequence). The CDR3 is CASSWGTGGNGYTF.

The chain's CDR3 is CASSLSGGANTEAFF. This sequence joins TRBV27 and TRBJ1-1; the TCRdb call, TRBD1, lacks DNA for checking. Per germline, CDR1 MNHEY and CDR2 SMNVEV (reference sequence). The CDR3 totals 15 residues.

The rearrangement joins TRBV18 to TRBJ2-1; without DNA, the TCRdb call of TRBD2 cannot be checked. The CDR3 contains 15 residues. Germline loops: CDR1 KGHSH, CDR2 LQKENI. The CDR3 sequence is CASSRTSGRDNEQFF.

The V and J genes are TRBV7-9 and TRBJ1-5. CDR3 length: 12 residues. Per the germline V gene, CDR1 is SEHNR and CDR2 is FQNEAQ (reference sequence). The CDR3 protein is CASSLGGQPQHF.

This chain links TRBV28 with TRBJ2-2; TCRdb's assignment of TRBD2 cannot be checked, as there is no DNA. CDR3 length: 14 amino acids. The germline V gene has CDR1 MDHEN and CDR2 SYDVKM. CDR3 residues: CASSPGRPTGELFF.

The genes are TRBV27 and TRBJ2-7; TCRdb proposes TRBD2, but this gene call is untestable without DNA. The CDR3 totals 14 residues. CDR1 MNHEY and CDR2 SMNVEV come from the germline V gene (reference sequence). The CDR3 loop is CASSRTSGTGEQYF.